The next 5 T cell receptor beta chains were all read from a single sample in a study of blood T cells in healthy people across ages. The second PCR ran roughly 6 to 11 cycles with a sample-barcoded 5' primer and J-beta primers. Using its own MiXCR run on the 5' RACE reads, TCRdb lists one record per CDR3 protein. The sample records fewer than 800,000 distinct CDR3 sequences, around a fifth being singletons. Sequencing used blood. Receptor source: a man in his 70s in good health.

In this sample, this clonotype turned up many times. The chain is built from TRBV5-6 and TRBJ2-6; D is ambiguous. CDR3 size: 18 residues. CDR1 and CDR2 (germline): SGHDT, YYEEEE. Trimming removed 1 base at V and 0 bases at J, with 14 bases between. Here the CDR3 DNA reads TGTGCCAGCAGCTTGCCAGTCGGCTTCTTCTCTGGGGCCAACGTCCTGACTTTC. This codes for CASSLPVGFFSGANVLTF.

Written as DNA, the CDR3 is TGTGCCAGCAGCTTAGGGACAGGGTTCGACGAGCAGTACTTC. It specifies CASSLGTGFDEQYF. The chain joins TRBV7-9 to TRBJ2-5, with 8 bases matching TRBD1. The last part of the DNA fits TRBJ2-7 better; the J call may be wrong. Germline V gives CDR1 SEHNR, CDR2 FQNEAQ (reference sequence). The CDR3 covers 14 residues.

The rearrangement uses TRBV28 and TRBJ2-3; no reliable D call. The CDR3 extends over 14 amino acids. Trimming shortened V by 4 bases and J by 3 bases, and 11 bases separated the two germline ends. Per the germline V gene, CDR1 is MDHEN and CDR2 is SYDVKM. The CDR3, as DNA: TGTGCCAGCAGTTCTGGGCCGCCGACAGATACGCAGTATTTT. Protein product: CASSSGPPTDTQYF.

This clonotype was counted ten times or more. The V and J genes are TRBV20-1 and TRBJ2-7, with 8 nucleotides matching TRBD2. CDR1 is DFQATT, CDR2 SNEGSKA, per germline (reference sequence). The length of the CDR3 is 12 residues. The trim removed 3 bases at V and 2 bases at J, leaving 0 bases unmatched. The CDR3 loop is CSASGRAYEQYF. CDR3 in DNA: TGCAGTGCTAGCGGGAGGGCCTACGAGCAGTACTTC.

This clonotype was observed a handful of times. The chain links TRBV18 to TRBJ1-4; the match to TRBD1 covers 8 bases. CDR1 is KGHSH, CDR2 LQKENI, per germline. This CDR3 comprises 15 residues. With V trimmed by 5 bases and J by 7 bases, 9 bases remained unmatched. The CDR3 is CASSSGQGGTEKLFF. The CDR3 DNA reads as TGTGCCAGCTCATCCGGACAGGGTGGAACTGAAAAACTGTTTTTT.